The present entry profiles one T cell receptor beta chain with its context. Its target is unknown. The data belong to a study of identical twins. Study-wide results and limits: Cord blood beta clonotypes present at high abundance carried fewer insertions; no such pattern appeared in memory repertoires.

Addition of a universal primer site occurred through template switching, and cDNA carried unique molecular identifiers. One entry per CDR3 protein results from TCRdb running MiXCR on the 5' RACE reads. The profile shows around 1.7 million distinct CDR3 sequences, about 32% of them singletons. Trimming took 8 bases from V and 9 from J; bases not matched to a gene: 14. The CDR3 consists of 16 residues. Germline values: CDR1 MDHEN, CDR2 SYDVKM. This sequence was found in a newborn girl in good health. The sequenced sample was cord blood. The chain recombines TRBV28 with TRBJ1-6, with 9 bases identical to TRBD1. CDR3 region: CASGLPSGTGISPLHF. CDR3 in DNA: TGTGCCAGCGGACTCCCATCCGGGACAGGGATTTCACCCCTCCACTTT.